This T cell receptor (beta chain) is drawn from a study of cytomegalovirus exposure and HLA in healthy donors (TCRdb year 2017). Regarding the complete study: An earlier analysis of roughly 500 of the donors reported about 290 Gb of sequence data and 100 million to 140 million unique TCR beta sequences from about 179 million T cells. Roughly 290 gigabases of sequencing data and around 90 million unique TCR sequences made up an early release that covered 500 to 700 HLA-typed donors. Among some 400 genotyped donors of the cohort, an average of about 240,000 unique TCR beta nucleotide sequences was sequenced per donor, of which approximately 19% were non-productive. The number of typed donors differed by locus: about 620-640 for A, B, C, DRB1 and DQB1; 500 to 550 for DQA1; some 590 for DPA1; and approximately 450 for DPB1. In an earlier analysis of about 590 of the donors, high-throughput TCR beta sequencing was used to judge whether each TCR beta V gene segment behaved as functional or pseudogenic. To predict cytomegalovirus infection status, the study combined high-throughput TCR immunosequencing, statistical association of individual TCRs with disease status, and machine learning. The study was designed to test whether signatures of past pathogen exposure could be identified by cataloging public T cell receptors. Class I and class II HLA loci were covered by the typing at four-digit resolution. Of the approximately 400 genotyped donors, 81% were placed in the genetic ancestry cluster associated with self-reported Caucasian donors. Donor age, sex, ethnicity and CMV serostatus were collected together with the repertoire data. Rather than using new phenotypic data, the later analysis identified candidate immune exposures from TCR beta sequences and from how often those sequences occurred across donors. A later genetic analysis took genome-wide SNP genotypes for about three fifths of the roughly 700 donors and used that subset as a discovery cohort. Using immunosequencing, the study profiled T cell repertoires from approximately 700 subjects and related those repertoires to cytomegalovirus serostatus. Because of strong linkage in the cohort, four or five DR-DQ haplotypes were treated as single units for association and clustering. To study patterns of TCR occurrence, a later analysis re-analyzed previously published TCR beta repertoires from 600 to 750 donors and added high-resolution HLA genotyping. Every discovery cohort repertoire had been produced on one sequencing platform. In addition to the first cohort of about 650 subjects, a separate validation cohort of approximately 130 different subjects was used. The paper as a whole reports these results and caveats: Most TCR sequences were observed very rarely across donors, whereas some public TCRs were present in many individuals. A few of the identified cytomegalovirus-associated TCR beta chains were confirmed in vitro to be specific for cytomegalovirus antigens. Because HLA typing was unavailable for some donors at each locus, only the typed subset was used in association tests. The earlier analysis of 587 of the donors excluded approximately 17 rarely observed V segments, including chromosome 9 orphons, because counts were too low. According to a later analysis, TCR association rates differed among HLA loci, with DRB1 alleles showing the most associated TCRs and HLA-C alleles showing the fewest. Immune exposure information for the cohort was limited to CMV serostatus. Cytomegalovirus status was reported to be diagnosed by the classifier with high specificity and sensitivity in both the original and validation cohorts. At a false discovery rate of 0.05, a later analysis linked roughly 17,000 TCR beta sequences to specific HLA alleles. This cohort had only TCR beta chains sequenced, and the lack of alpha or paired-chain data limited which features could be detected. In a later genetic analysis, fewer N-insertions in productive TCRs were reported among donors in an Asian-associated ancestry cluster than the 666-donor mean. The sequencing pipeline was judged likely to have produced a cluster of highly shared sequence variants as a technical artifact. In an earlier analysis of approximately 590 of the donors, most TCR beta V segments appeared in productive rearrangements about 87% or about 30% of the time, broadly matching IMGT annotations. A later analysis found that HLA-associated TCR beta chains were more clonally expanded and had lower generation probabilities than equally common non-associated chains. When HLA alleles, especially DR and DQ, strongly co-occurred, TCR associations were difficult to assign to individual alleles. A later analysis reported that several top co-occurrence clusters appeared linked to parvovirus B19, influenza, CMV and Epstein-Barr virus. The presence/absence analyses assumed that sequencing depth was roughly uniform across donors, and that assumption may not be true. V-gene and J-gene trimming of TCR beta chains was associated with a missense DCLRE1C variant in a later genetic analysis, and the association was replicated in an independent cohort. A further reported finding was that TCR beta sequences accurately predicted the HLA-A and HLA-B alleles for most subjects in the first cohort. The authors suggested that the approach could potentially be extended to other disease states and immunological phenotypes. According to a later analysis, most CMV-associated TCR beta chains appeared to be HLA-restricted, and the HLA associations seemed to be driven largely by CMV exposure. Correlated functional status among segregating V segments might be attributable to linkage disequilibrium, but an unknown experimental factor could not be ruled out. A total of fewer than 200 TCR beta chains were listed by the study as associated with cytomegalovirus.

Library method: the immunoSEQ multiplex PCR assay. A mixture of 60 forward primers for TCR Vbeta segments and 13 reverse primers for TCR Jbeta segments was used in the multiplex PCR. Amplification of the CDR3 region of rearranged TCR beta genes was performed with a multiplex PCR assay on genomic DNA. Amplified TCR beta libraries were sequenced as 87-base-pair reads on the Illumina HiSeq System. In the authors' own workflow: In a later analysis, roughly 80 million unique TCR beta chains were counted across the 666 repertoires, and approximately 11 million of these chains were shared by at least two donors. To remove PCR and sequencing errors, raw reads were error-corrected and collapsed into unique sequences using a nearest-neighbor algorithm that merged closely related sequences. V, D and J gene segments were assigned by aligning CDR3 sequences to IMGT reference sequences. For a sequence to be retained, a match of at least six nucleotides to both a V gene segment and a J gene segment was required. A rearrangement counted as productive if the CDR3 had no stop codons and remained in frame with V and J, and every other rearrangement counted as non-productive. CDR3 was defined by IMGT convention, running from the second conserved V-encoded cysteine to the conserved J-encoded phenylalanine. The earlier analysis of about 610 of the donors excluded sequences that lacked an unambiguous match to a single V gene segment. An earlier analysis of 587 of the donors called V segments functional above 56.7% productive rearrangements and segregating when the between-donor standard deviation exceeded 5%. To diagnose cytomegalovirus status from the catalog of TCR beta chain sequences, a statistical classification framework was built. V and J gene assignment, in a later analysis, came from comparing TCR nucleotide sequences with IMGT/GENE-DB human TR gene sequences. In a later analysis, CDR3 sequences and most-parsimonious VDJ recombination scenarios were assigned using the TCRdist pipeline. In a later analysis, each TCR beta chain was defined by its CDR3 amino acid sequence together with its V-gene family, and reads lacking a unique V-gene family were excluded. In a later analysis, around 650 highly shared, low-generation-probability nucleotide sequences were removed to address suspected cross-contamination and a sequencing artifact. For each public chain, a later analysis derived a clonal expansion index from normalized ranks of inferred template counts within each repertoire. A later analysis computed generation probabilities with a VDJ recombination model fitted to out-of-frame rearrangements, and checked the results against IGoR. A later analysis scored TCR-TCR, TCR-HLA and TCR-CMV co-occurrence with hypergeometric tests, applying a repertoire-size bias correction to TCR pairs. To estimate false discovery rates, a later analysis permuted the HLA or CMV assignments 20 times. In a later analysis, co-occurring TCRs were grouped using DBSCAN, with TCRdist sequence similarity added in when clustering inside HLA-allele-positive subsets. For co-occurrence clustering, repertoires with fewer than 30,000 or more than 120,000 public chains were excluded, along with a handful of repertoires with anomalous nucleotide sharing. TCRdb mirrors the immuneACCESS table, restricted to in-frame sequences. Some clones are absent from its copies; in checked studies, under half trace to an unresolved V gene, and the reason for the others is unknown. V and J calls and clone size come straight from that table; D and trimming were deduced from the DNA. This sample has about 100,000 clones in its table, and over 60% of those were observed once. The top ten clones comprise roughly 9.6% of the sample.

The cohort was made up of roughly 670 healthy bone marrow donors. At the time of sampling, all cohort members were nominally healthy, though unrecorded immune exposures were likely present. The donor tested CMV seropositive, placing the donor among the 289 seropositive members of the cohort. Every donor gave a peripheral blood sample, and the peripheral blood mononuclear cells from that sample were used for TCR beta sequencing. Genomic DNA extraction from the blood cell samples was performed with the Qiagen DNeasy Blood Extraction Kit. For this clone: Its specific antigen is unknown. No per-base quality is available; no much larger clone lies one base away.

Sequenced material: PBMCs. This clonotype was sampled from a male donor in good health and CMV-seropositive.

Read as DNA, the sequence is TGTGCCAGCACCACACGGGGAACCGGGGAGCTGTTTTTT. It translates to CASTTRGTGELFF. The sequence is built from TRBV11-2 and TRBJ2-2; perhaps TRBD2 is the D gene, with 5 bases matching. The CDR3 has 13 amino acids, counting the end cysteine and phenylalanine. The sequence is cut down to CDR3 DNA, 39 bases in frame from base 1. Via the germline V gene, CDR1 is SGHAT and CDR2 FQNNGV. The trim is 7 bases for V and 5 bases for J, with a gap of 11 bases between the germline ends.